What follows describes a single T cell receptor beta chain. The antigen is undetermined. The data originate from a study of cytomegalovirus exposure and HLA in healthy donors. The wider study: Early released data had about 80 million unique TCRs, all coming from HLA-typed donors. General observations from the study: CMV serostatus was the sole immune exposure information available. Previously analyzed data showed that most TCR beta V segments were productive at a frequency of about 90% or about 30%.

The PCR made use of 60 Vbeta and 13 Jbeta primers. Generated by immunoSEQ multiplex PCR, the TCRdb table keeps only in-frame clones and is missing some. The table has over 50,000 clones, around 87% seen once. The receptor was isolated from a young man in good health and CMV-seronegative. Sequenced input: PBMCs.

CDR3: CASSERLAGSTDTQYF. As DNA, the CDR3 is TGTGCCAGCAGCGAGCGACTAGCGGGAAGCACAGATACGCAGTATTTT. J is TRBJ2-3 and V is TRBV9; TRBD2 aligns across 11 bases. Germline lookup yields CDR1 SGDLS and CDR2 YYNGEE. The V and J ends lost 3 bases and 0 bases, in that order; junction bases with no gene match: 3. CDR3 size: 16 residues.